The 18 T cell receptor beta chains listed next were all sequenced from one sample in a study of vaccination and CD4 T cells after COVID-19. The Oncomine TCR Beta short-read assay was what sequenced the DNA obtained from cultured CD4+ T cells. In TCRdb, the PCR reads were re-called with MiXCR into one record per CDR3 protein. The table lists tens of thousands of distinct CDR3 sequences, 60% of them singletons. The treatment: approximately 9-day PBMC culture with coronavirus spike peptide pools or control peptides (ViraFEST assay). No antigen has been assigned to these receptors. The source material was CD4+ T cells from blood, cultured in vitro, sampled after SARS-CoV-2 vaccination. The receptors here all came from a human donor who received a COVID-19 vaccine.

The chain combines TRBV10-1 with TRBJ1-6; TRBD1 aligns across 9 bases. Germline V CDR1 and CDR2: WNHNN, SYGVQD (reference sequence). The CDR3 is 14 residues long. Trimming took 5 bases from V and 7 from J; bases not matched to a gene: 3. DNA of the CDR3: TGCGCCAGCAGTCGGACAGGGGAGAATTCACCCCTCCACTTT. This translates into CASSRTGENSPLHF.

Only a few counts were recorded for this clonotype. The chain uses TRBV6-1 and TRBJ2-1, with D uncertain. Trimming took off 5 bases at V and 0 bases at J, with 5 bases between the two ends. The CDR3 runs to 13 residues. Germline values: CDR1 MNHNS, CDR2 SASEGT. This chain's CDR3 is CASSPISYNEQFF. The CDR3 nucleotides read TGTGCCAGCAGTCCGATCTCCTACAATGAGCAGTTCTTC.

This clonotype was observed a handful of times. The chain has TRBV30 and TRBJ1-2, with a weak D call TRBD1 (5 bases). The CDR3 sequence is 14 residues long. V lost 1 base, J lost 4 bases, and 13 bases lay in between. Germline V lookup: CDR1 GTSNPN, CDR2 SVGIG (reference sequence). The CDR3 DNA sequence: TGTGCCTGGAGTGGGGGTGGGGCGGGCTATGGCTACACCTTC. Its translation is CAWSGGGAGYGYTF.

The chain couples TRBV6-4 to TRBJ1-6; D is possibly TRBD1 (5 bases). The length of the CDR3 is 15 residues. In germline, CDR1 is MRHNA, CDR2 SNTAGT. Trimming shortened V by 4 bases and J by 2 bases, and 9 bases separated the two germline ends. CDR3 region: CASSVETAYNSPLHF. CDR3 nucleotide sequence: TGTGCCAGCAGTGTGGAGACAGCCTATAATTCACCCCTCCACTTT.

In its sample, this clonotype was seen a few times. The chain combines TRBV7-2 with TRBJ2-2; 10 positions agree with TRBD2. J lost 5 bases, V lost 5 bases, and 8 bases had no gene match. From germline, CDR1 is SGHTA and CDR2 FQGNSA. This CDR3 is built from 16 residues. CDR3 sequence reads: CASSEAASGGTGELFF. The CDR3 region has the DNA TGTGCCAGCAGCGAAGCTGCTAGCGGGGGAACCGGGGAGCTGTTTTTT.

V gene TRBV10-3 combines with J gene TRBJ2-5; no clear D gene. Deletions cut 0 bases from V and 3 bases from J, with 2 bases between. CDR1 is ENHRY, CDR2 SYGVKD, per germline. CDR3 length: 12 amino acids. CDR3 region: CAISESEETQYF. The CDR3 DNA follows: TGTGCCATCAGTGAGTCGGAAGAGACCCAGTACTTC.

This clonotype has a handful of counts. The chain links TRBV21-1 to TRBJ1-6; the table calls TRBD1, which could not be checked here. TRBV21-1 is tagged as a pseudogene. CDR3 length equals 16 residues. For the CDR3, the DNA is TGTGCCAGCACCCTACCCCGGGCAGCCTATAATTCACCCCTCCACTTT. Amino acid sequence: CASTLPRAAYNSPLHF.

The chain combines TRBV18 with TRBJ2-7; TRBD1 aligns across 7 bases. The CDR3 consists of 14 residues. Germline V lookup: CDR1 KGHSH, CDR2 LQKENI. The V and J ends lost 2 bases and 7 bases, in that order; junction bases with no gene match: 8. CDR3 nucleotides: TGTGCCAGCTCACCATCGACAGGGTTAGTGGAGCAGTACTTC. It is translated as CASSPSTGLVEQYF.

This sequence joins TRBV27 and TRBJ1-2, with 11 bases identical to TRBD1. Per germline, CDR1 MNHEY and CDR2 SMNVEV (reference sequence). The CDR3 covers 15 residues. The trim removed 7 bases at V and 6 bases at J, leaving 10 bases unmatched. The CDR3 DNA sequence: TGTGCCAGCACTCCCCTGGACAGGGGGCCGGATGGCTACACCTTC. It codes for CASTPLDRGPDGYTF.

The chain uses TRBV7-3 and TRBJ2-5; 11 nucleotides line up with TRBD2. The CDR3 is 15 amino acids. V was pared by 4 bases and J by 5 bases, with 6 bases of the junction left unmatched. In germline, CDR1 is SGHTA, CDR2 FQGTGA. The CDR3 bases are TGTGCCAGCAGCTCCGGATTAGCGGGGGGGGAGACCCAGTACTTC. Protein product: CASSSGLAGGETQYF.

This clonotype was counted a single time. The chain is built from TRBV18 and TRBJ1-6; no firm D call. This CDR3 comprises 13 residues. Germline CDR1 is KGHSH and CDR2 is LQKENI. V lost 3 bases to trimming and J lost 6 bases, with 6 bases between them. This CDR3 is CASSPFSNSPLHF. The CDR3, as DNA: TGTGCCAGCTCACCCTTCTCTAATTCACCCCTCCACTTT.

The rearrangement links TRBV6-1 to TRBJ2-1; TRBD2 is a possible D gene (6 bases). CDR3 size: 15 residues. The V end lost 1 base, the J end lost 7 bases, and 14 bases lay between the germline ends. Germline CDR1 MNHNS, CDR2 SASEGT. CDR3 protein: CASSEGSLAINEQFF. CDR3 nucleotide sequence: TGTGCCAGCAGTGAAGGTAGTCTAGCGATTAATGAGCAGTTCTTC.

The chain employs TRBV20-1 and TRBJ2-1; 8 bases are a match to TRBD2. Trimming cost V 3 bases and J 7 bases; bases outside gene matches: 8. The CDR3 contains 14 residues. The V gene's germline CDR1 is DFQATT and CDR2 SNEGSKA (reference sequence). CDR3 protein: CSASLVAGSNEQFF. In nucleotides, the CDR3 is TGCAGTGCTAGTCTGGTAGCGGGGTCGAATGAGCAGTTCTTC.

This sequence joins TRBV25-1 and TRBJ2-5, with TRBD1 matching 8 bases. Germline CDR1 is MGHDK and CDR2 is SYGVNS. CDR3 length equals 18 residues. The ends lost 10 bases at V and 5 bases at J; junction bases unmatched: 24. CDR3 in amino acids: CANAIKSLTGARRETQYF. CDR3 nucleotides: TGTGCCAACGCAATAAAATCTTTGACAGGGGCGCGCCGGGAGACCCAGTACTTC.

A few counts support this clonotype. The rearrangement uses TRBV6-5 and TRBJ1-1, with D unresolved. The V and J ends lost 0 bases and 10 bases respectively, with 12 bases between them. Germline loops: CDR1 MNHEY, CDR2 SVGAGI. The CDR3 is made up of 13 amino acids. CDR3 DNA sequence: TGTGCCAGCAGTTACTCACGTGAGAACGGAGCTTTCTTT. Residues: CASSYSRENGAFF.

The chain recombines TRBV7-2 with TRBJ1-3; D might be TRBD1 (5 bases). V dropped 5 bases and J dropped 11 bases, with 22 bases sitting between them. The CDR3 consists of 15 residues. Germline CDR1 SGHTA, CDR2 FQGNSA. CDR3 region: CASSEDSALERAIYF. DNA for the CDR3: TGTGCCAGCAGCGAAGACAGTGCTTTGGAAAGGGCCATATATTTT.

This chain connects TRBV5-1 to TRBJ2-1, with a weak D call TRBD1 (6 bases). The CDR3 sequence is 15 residues long. Per germline, CDR1 SGHRS and CDR2 YFSETQ. The germline V and J ends were trimmed by 10 bases and 2 bases, with 19 bases remaining between them. CDR3 sequence reads: CASALNRVTYNEQFF. Written as DNA, the CDR3 is TGCGCCTCCGCTCTAAACAGGGTAACCTACAATGAGCAGTTCTTC.

There are a few counts of this clonotype. This chain links TRBV21-1 with TRBJ1-5; the table calls TRBD1, which could not be checked here. TRBV21-1 is noted as a pseudogene. The CDR3 runs to 18 residues. The chain's CDR3 is CASSPRDRGQVGNQPQHF. In nucleotides, the CDR3 is TGTGCCAGCAGCCCCCGCGACAGGGGGCAGGTCGGCAATCAGCCCCAGCATTTT.